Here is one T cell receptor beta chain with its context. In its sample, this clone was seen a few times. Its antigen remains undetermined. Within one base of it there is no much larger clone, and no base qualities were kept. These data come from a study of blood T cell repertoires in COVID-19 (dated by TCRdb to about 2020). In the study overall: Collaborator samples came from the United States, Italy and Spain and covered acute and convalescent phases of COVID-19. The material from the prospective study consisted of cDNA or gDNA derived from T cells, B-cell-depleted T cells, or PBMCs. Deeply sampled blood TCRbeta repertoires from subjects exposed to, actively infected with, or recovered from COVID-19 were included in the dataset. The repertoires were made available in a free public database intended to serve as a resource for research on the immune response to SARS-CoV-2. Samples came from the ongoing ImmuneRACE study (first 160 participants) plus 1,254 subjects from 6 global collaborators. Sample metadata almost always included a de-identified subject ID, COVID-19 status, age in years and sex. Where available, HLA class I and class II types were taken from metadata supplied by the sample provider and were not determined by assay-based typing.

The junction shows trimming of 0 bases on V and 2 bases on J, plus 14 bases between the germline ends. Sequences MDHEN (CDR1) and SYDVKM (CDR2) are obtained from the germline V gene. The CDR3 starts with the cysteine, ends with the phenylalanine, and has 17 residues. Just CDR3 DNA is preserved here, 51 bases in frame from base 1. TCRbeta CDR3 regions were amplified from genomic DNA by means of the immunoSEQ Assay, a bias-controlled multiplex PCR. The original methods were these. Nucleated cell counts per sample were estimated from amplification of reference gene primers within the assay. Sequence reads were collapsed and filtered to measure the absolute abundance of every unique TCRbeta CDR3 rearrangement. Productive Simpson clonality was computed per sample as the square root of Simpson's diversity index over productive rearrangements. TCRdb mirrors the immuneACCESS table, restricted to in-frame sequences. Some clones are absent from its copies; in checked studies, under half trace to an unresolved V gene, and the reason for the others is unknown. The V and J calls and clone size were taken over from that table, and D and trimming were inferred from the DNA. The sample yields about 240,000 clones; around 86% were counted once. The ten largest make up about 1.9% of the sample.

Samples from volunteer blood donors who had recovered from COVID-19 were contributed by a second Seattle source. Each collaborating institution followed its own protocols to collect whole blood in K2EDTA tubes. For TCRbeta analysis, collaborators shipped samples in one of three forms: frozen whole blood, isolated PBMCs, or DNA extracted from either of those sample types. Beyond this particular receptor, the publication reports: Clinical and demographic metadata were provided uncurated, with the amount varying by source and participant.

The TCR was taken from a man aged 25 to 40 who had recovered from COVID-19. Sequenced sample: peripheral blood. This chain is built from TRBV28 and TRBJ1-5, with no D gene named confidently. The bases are TGTGCCAGCAGTTTATGGCACCGGGGAATTGGCAATCAGCCCCAGCATTTT. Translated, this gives CASSLWHRGIGNQPQHF. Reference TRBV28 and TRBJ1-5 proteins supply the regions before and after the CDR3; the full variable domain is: DVKVTQSSRYLVKRTGEKVFLECVQDMDHENMFWYRQDPGLGLRLIYFSYDVKMKEKGDIPEGYSVSREKKERFSLILESASTNQTSMYLCASSLWHRGIGNQPQHFGDGTRLSIL.